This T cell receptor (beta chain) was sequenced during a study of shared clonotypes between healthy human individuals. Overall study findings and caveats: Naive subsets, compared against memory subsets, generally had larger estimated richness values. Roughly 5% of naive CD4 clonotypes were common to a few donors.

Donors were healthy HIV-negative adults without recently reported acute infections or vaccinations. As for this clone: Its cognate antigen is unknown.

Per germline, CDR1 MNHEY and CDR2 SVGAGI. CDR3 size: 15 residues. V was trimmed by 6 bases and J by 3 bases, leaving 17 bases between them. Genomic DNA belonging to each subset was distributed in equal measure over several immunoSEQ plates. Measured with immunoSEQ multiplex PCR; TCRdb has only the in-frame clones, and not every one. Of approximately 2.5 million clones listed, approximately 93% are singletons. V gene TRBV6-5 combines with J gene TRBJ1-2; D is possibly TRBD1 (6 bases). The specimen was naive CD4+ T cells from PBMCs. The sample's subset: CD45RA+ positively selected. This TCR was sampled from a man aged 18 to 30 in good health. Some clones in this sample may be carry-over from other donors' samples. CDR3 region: CASSTGISVDYGYTF. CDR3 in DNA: TGTGCCAGCAGCACAGGGATTTCCGTGGACTATGGCTACACCTTC.